Following are 9 T cell receptor beta chains from one sample sequenced in a study of cytomegalovirus exposure and HLA in healthy donors. The PCR had 60 Vbeta and 13 Jbeta primers. The method was immunoSEQ multiplex PCR; TCRdb's version includes in-frame clones alone and lacks a portion of them. Here the sample spans approximately 84,000 clones, roughly 77% being singletons. Sample: PBMCs. The receptors derive from a man aged 35-49 years in good health and CMV-seronegative.

This chain uses TRBV27 with TRBJ1-1, with D perhaps matching TRBD1 (5 bases). Deletions cut 5 bases from V and 4 bases from J, with 14 bases between. This CDR3 is 14 amino acids long. CDR1 and CDR2 from the germline V gene are MNHEY and SMNVEV (reference sequence). The CDR3 coding sequence is TGTGCCAGCAGTCTCGGGGCGGGGGGCACTGAAGCTTTCTTT. It is translated as CASSLGAGGTEAFF.

This chain links TRBV6-5 with TRBJ1-2, with 7 nucleotides matching TRBD1. The ends lost 1 base at V and 7 bases at J; junction bases unmatched: 12. From germline, CDR1 is MNHEY and CDR2 SVGAGI. This CDR3 spans 16 amino acids. Here the CDR3 reads CASSYFPRQGGCGYTF. The CDR3 nucleotides read TGTGCCAGCAGTTACTTCCCCCGACAGGGTGGCTGTGGCTACACCTTC.

The V gene is TRBV5-1, the J gene TRBJ1-2, with a weak D call TRBD1 (5 bases). Trimming shortened V by 8 bases and J by 2 bases, and 10 bases separated the two germline ends. CDR1 is SGHRS, CDR2 YFSETQ, per germline. The CDR3 length is 12 residues. As DNA, the CDR3 is TGCGCCAGTGCGGGGCAGAACTATGGCTACACCTTC. Its translation: CASAGQNYGYTF.

The rearrangement links TRBV7-9 to TRBJ2-5; 11 bases agree with TRBD2. Germline CDR1 reads SEHNR; CDR2 reads FQNEAQ (reference sequence). The CDR3 is 15 amino acids. With 5 bases clipped from V and 2 bases from J, the junction kept 4 bases outside the gene matches. DNA for the CDR3: TGTGCCAGCAGCCAGGGACTAGCGGAGCAAGAGACCCAGTACTTC. Its translation is CASSQGLAEQETQYF. The variable domain in full, completed from reference TRBV7-9 and TRBJ2-5, reads DTGVSQNPRHKITKRGQNVTFRCDPISEHNRLYWYRQTLGQGPEFLTYFQNEAQLEKSRLLSDRFSAERPKGSFSTLEIQRTEQGDSAMYLCASSQGLAEQETQYFGPGTRLLVL.

This clone was seen just once. The rearrangement links TRBV7-2 to TRBJ2-7; 11 bases line up with TRBD2. CDR3 size: 16 residues. Germline values: CDR1 SGHTA, CDR2 FQGNSA. V lost 5 bases to trimming and J lost 1 base; unmatched junction nucleotides: 7. CDR3 DNA: TGTGCCAGCAGCCAATTAGCGGGAGGGCGATCCTACGAGCAGTACTTC. This translates into CASSQLAGGRSYEQYF.

In this sample, this clone turned up a few times. The V gene is TRBV6-6, the J gene TRBJ2-1; TRBD2 is a possible D gene (5 bases). V was trimmed by 5 bases and J by 3 bases, leaving 17 bases between them. This CDR3 is 16 amino acids long. Per the germline V gene, CDR1 is MNHNY and CDR2 is SVGAGI (reference sequence). The CDR3 protein is CASSPGGLGLYNEQFF. Written as DNA, the CDR3 is TGTGCCAGCAGTCCGGGCGGACTTGGGCTCTACAATGAGCAGTTCTTC.

This clone was observed a single time. The genes are TRBV5-6 and TRBJ1-2, with 7 positions matching TRBD1. The germline V gene has CDR1 SGHDT and CDR2 YYEEEE. Germline trimming cut 4 bases from V and 7 bases from J; bases unmatched to any gene: 4. This CDR3 contains 12 residues. The CDR3 is CASSPRQGGYTF. The CDR3 region has the DNA TGTGCCAGCAGCCCTAGACAGGGTGGCTACACCTTC.

The rearrangement links TRBV15 to TRBJ2-6; weak D call: TRBD2 (6 bases). Looked up from germline, CDR1 is LNHNV and CDR2 is YYDKDF (reference sequence). There are 14 residues in the CDR3. Between the trimmed V and J ends, which lost 8 bases and 1 base, there was a span of 9 bases. CDR3 nucleotide sequence: TGTGCCACCTGGGAGGTTTCTGGGGCCAACGTCCTGACTTTC. Amino acid sequence: CATWEVSGANVLTF.

The sample holds a few counts of this clone. The chain combines TRBV5-8 with TRBJ1-4, with D perhaps TRBD1 (6 bases). The CDR3 consists of 14 residues. From germline, CDR1 is SGHTS and CDR2 YDEGEE. The germline V and J ends were trimmed by 2 bases and 4 bases, with 9 bases remaining between them. In DNA form, the CDR3 reads TGTGCCAGCAGCTTACAGGGATTTAATGAAAAACTGTTTTTT. This encodes CASSLQGFNEKLFF.